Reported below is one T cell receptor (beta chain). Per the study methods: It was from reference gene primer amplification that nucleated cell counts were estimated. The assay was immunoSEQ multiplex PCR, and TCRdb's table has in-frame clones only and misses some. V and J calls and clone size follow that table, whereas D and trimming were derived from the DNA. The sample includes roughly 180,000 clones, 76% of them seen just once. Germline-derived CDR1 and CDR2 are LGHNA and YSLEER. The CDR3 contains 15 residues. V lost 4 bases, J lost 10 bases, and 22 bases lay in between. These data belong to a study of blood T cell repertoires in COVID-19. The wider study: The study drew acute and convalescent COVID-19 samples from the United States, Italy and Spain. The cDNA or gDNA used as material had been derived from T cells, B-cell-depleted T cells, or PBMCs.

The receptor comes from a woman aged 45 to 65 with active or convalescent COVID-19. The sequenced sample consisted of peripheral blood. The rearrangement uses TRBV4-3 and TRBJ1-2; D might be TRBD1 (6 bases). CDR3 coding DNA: TGCGCCAGCAGCCGGGCCCGGGACACTCGAAGGGACTACACCTTC. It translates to CASSRARDTRRDYTF.